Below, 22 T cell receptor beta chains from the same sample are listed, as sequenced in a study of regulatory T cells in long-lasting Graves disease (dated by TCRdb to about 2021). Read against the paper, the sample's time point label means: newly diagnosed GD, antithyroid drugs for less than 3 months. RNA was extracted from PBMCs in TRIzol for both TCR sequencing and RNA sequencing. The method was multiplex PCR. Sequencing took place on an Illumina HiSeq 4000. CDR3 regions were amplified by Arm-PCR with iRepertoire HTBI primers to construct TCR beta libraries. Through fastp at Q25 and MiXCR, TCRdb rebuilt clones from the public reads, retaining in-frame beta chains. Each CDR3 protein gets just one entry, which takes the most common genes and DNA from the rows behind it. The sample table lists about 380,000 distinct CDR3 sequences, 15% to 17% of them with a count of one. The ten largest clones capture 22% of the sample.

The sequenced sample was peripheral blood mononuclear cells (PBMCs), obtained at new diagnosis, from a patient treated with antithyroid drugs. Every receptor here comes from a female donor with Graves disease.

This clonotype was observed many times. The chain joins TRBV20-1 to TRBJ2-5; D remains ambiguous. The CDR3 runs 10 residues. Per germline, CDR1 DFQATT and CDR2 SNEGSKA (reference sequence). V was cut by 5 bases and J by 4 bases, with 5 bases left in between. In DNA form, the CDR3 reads TGCAGTGCTTATGGAGAGACCCAGTACTTC. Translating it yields CSAYGETQYF.

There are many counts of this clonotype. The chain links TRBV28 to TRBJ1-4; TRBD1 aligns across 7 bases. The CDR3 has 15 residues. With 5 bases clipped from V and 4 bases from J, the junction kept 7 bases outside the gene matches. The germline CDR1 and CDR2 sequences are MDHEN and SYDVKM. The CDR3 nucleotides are TGTGCCAGCAGTAGCGGACAGGAGGGTAATGAAAAACTGTTTTTT. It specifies CASSSGQEGNEKLFF. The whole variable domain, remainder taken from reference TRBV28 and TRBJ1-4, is DVKVTQSSRYLVKRTGEKVFLECVQDMDHENMFWYRQDPGLGLRLIYFSYDVKMKEKGDIPEGYSVSREKKERFSLILESASTNQTSMYLCASSSGQEGNEKLFFGSGTQLSVL.

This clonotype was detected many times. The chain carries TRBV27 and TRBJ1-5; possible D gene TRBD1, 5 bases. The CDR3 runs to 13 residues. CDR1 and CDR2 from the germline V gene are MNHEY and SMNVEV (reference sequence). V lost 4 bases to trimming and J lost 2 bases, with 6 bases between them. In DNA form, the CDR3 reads TGTGCCAGCAGTTGGGACGGCAATCAGCCCCAGCATTTT. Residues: CASSWDGNQPQHF.

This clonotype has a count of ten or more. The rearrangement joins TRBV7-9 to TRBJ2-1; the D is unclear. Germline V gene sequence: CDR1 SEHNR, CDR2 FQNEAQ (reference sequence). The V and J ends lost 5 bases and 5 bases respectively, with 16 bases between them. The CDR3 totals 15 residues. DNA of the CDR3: TGTGCCAGCAGCCCCGATGGTTGGACCGACAATGAGCAGTTCTTC. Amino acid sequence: CASSPDGWTDNEQFF.

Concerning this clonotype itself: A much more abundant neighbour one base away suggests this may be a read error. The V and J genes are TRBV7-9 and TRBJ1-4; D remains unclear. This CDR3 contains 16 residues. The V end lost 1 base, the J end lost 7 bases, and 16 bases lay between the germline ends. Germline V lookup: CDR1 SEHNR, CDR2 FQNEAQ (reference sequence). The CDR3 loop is CASSLVVRLGSEKLFF. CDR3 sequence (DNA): TGTGCCAGCAGCTTAGTAGTCCGTCTGGGGAGTGAAAAACTGTTTTTT.

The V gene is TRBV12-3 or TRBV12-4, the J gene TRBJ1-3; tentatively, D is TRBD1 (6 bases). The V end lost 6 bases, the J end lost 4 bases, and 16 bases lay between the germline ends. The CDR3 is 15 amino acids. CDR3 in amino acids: CASREYRVRGNTIYF. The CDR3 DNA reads TGTGCCAGCAGAGAATACAGGGTGAGAGGAAACACCATATATTTT.

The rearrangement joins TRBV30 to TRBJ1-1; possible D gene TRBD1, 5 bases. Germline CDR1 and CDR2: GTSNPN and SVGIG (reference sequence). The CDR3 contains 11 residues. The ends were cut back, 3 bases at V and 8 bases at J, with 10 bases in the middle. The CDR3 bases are TGTGCCTGGAGAGACGGGGGGGAAGCTTTCTTT. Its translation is CAWRDGGEAFF.

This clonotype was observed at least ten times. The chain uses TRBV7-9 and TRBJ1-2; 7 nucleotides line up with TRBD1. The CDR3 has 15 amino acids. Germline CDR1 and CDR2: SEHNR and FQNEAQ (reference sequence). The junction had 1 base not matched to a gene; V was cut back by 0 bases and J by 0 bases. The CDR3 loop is CASSLAGGTNYGYTF. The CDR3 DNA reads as TGTGCCAGCAGCTTAGCAGGGGGCACTAACTATGGCTACACCTTC.

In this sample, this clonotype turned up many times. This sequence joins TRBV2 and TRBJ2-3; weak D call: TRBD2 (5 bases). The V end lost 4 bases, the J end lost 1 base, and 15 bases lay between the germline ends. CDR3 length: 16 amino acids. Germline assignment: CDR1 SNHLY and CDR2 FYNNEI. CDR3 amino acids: CASSATRIPRTDTQYF. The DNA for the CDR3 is TGTGCCAGCAGTGCAACTAGGATTCCTCGCACAGATACGCAGTATTTT.

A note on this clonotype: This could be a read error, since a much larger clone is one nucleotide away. CDR3 in amino acids: CASSLVPMNTQAFF. The CDR3 DNA reads as TGTGCCAGCAGCTTAGTGCCTATGAACACTCAAGCTTTCTTT. The chain couples TRBV11-1 to TRBJ1-1; the D is unclear. This CDR3 region has 14 residues. Per the germline V gene, CDR1 is SGHAT and CDR2 is FQDESV (reference sequence).

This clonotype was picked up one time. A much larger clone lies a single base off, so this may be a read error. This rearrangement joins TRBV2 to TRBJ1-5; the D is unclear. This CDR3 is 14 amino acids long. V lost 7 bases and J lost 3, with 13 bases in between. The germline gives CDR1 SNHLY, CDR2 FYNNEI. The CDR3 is CASNENELNQPQHF. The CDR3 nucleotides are TGTGCCAGCAACGAAAACGAGCTCAATCAGCCCCAGCATTTT. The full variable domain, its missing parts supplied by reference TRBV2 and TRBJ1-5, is EPEVTQTPSHQVTQMGQEVILRCVPISNHLYFYWYRQILGQKVEFLVSFYNNEISEKSEIFDDQFSVERPDGSNFTLKIRSTKLEDSAMYFCASNENELNQPQHFGDGTRLSIL.

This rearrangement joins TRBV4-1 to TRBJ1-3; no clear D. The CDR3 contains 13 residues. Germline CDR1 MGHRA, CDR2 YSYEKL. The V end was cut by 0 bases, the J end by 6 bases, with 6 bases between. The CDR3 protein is CASSQDWVNTIYF. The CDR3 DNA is TGCGCCAGCAGCCAAGATTGGGTAAACACCATATATTTT.

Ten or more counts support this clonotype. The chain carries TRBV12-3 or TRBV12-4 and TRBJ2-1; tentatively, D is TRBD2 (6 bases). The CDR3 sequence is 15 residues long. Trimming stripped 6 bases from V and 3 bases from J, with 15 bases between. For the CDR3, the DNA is TGTGCCAGCAGCAAACCGGGACTCGGCTACAATGAGCAGTTCTTC. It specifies CASSKPGLGYNEQFF.

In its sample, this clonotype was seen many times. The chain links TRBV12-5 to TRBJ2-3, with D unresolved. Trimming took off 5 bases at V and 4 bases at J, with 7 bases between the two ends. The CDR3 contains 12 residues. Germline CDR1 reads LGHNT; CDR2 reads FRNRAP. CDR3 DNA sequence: TGTGCTAGTGGTCCCAGACCAGATACGCAGTATTTT. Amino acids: CASGPRPDTQYF.

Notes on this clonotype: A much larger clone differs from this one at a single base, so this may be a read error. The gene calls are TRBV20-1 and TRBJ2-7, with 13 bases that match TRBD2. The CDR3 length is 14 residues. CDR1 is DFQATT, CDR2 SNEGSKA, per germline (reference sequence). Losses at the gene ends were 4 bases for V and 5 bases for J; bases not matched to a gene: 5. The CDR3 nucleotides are TGCAGTGCTATGACTAGCGGGAGGTCCCACGAGCAGTACTTC. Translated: CSAMTSGRSHEQYF.

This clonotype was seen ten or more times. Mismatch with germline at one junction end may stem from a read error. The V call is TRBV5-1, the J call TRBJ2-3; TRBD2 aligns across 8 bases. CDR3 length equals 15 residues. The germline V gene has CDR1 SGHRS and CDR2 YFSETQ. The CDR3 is CASSLGLASTDTQYF. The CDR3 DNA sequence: TGTGCCAGCAGCTTAGGACTAGCCAGCACAGATACGCAGTATTTT.

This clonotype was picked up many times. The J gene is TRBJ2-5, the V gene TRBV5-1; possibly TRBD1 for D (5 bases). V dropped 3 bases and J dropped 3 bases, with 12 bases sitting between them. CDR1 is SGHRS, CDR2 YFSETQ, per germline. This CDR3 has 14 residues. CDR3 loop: CASSYDRVEETQYF. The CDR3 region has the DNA TGCGCCAGCAGCTACGACAGAGTGGAAGAGACCCAGTACTTC.

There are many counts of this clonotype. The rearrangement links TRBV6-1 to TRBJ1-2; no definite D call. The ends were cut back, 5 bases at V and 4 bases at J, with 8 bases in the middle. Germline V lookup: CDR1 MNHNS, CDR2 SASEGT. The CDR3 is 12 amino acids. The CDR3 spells CASSTKPYGYTF. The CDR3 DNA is TGTGCCAGCAGTACAAAGCCCTATGGCTACACCTTC.

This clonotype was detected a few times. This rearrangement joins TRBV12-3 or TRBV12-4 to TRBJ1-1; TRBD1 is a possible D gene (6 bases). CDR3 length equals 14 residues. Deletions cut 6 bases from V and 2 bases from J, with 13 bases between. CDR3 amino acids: CASRVGGVNTEAFF. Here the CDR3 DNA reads TGTGCCAGCAGGGTAGGGGGAGTAAACACTGAAGCTTTCTTT.

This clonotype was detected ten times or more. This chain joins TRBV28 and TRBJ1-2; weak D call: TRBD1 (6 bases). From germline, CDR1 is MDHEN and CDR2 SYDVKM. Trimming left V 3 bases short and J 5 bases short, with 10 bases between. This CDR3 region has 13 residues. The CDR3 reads CASSFVRGYGYTF. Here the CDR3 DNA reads TGTGCCAGCAGTTTTGTTAGGGGGTATGGCTACACCTTC.

The CDR3 region has the DNA TGTGCCAGCAGTTTGGGCAGGCTGGGGCAAGAGACCCAGTACTTC. Amino acids: CASSLGRLGQETQYF. V is TRBV12-3 or TRBV12-4 and J is TRBJ2-5; the D is unclear. V was clipped by 3 bases and J by 2 bases, with 13 bases between them. The CDR3 contains 15 residues.

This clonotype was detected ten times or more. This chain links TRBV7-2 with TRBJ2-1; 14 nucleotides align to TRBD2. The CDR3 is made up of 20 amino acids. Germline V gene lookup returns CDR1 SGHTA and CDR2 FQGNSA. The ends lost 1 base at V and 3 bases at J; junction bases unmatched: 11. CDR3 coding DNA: TGTGCCAGCAGCTTAGAGATTTTCGGACTAGCGGGGGGCTTCTACAATGAGCAGTTCTTC. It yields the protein CASSLEIFGLAGGFYNEQFF.